A single sample gave rise to the 11 T cell receptor beta chains below, sequenced in a study of early T cells in non-severe SARS-CoV-2 infection. TCRdb independently ran MiXCR on the 5' RACE reads; one entry per CDR3 protein. The sample contains around 88,000 distinct CDR3 sequences, around 15% of which appear only once. What was sequenced was whole blood. The source is an adult who was a healthcare worker with PCR-confirmed SARS-CoV-2 infection or an uninfected control (not recorded which).

There are a few counts of this clonotype. As DNA, the CDR3 is TGCCCCGTCCCGGGGGCCGGGGAGACCCAGTACTTC. Translating it yields CPVPGAGETQYF. J is TRBJ2-5 and V is TRBV29-1, with D possibly called TRBD1 or TRBD2 (6 bases each). The length of the CDR3 is 12 residues. Germline V gene lookup returns CDR1 SQVTM and CDR2 ANQGSEA. The variable domain in full, with the rest retrieved from reference TRBV29-1 and TRBJ2-5, is SAVISQKPSRDICQRGTSLTIQCQVDSQVTMMFWYRQQPGQSLTLIATANQGSEATYESGFVIDKFPISRPNLTFSTLTVSNMSPEDSSIYLCPVPGAGETQYFGPGTRLLVL.

This clonotype was seen more than once but under ten times. V gene TRBV6-5 combines with J gene TRBJ2-7, with 7 bases fitting TRBD2. From germline, CDR1 is MNHEY and CDR2 SVGAGI. This CDR3 region has 16 residues. V lost 5 bases to trimming and J lost 5 bases; unmatched junction nucleotides: 15. The CDR3 DNA reads TGTGCCAGCAGTCGACTCGAGTGGCGGGAGTCTAACGAGCAGTACTTC. This gives the protein CASSRLEWRESNEQYF.

This clonotype was picked up a small number of times. The junction differs from germline at one of its ends, possibly a read error. This chain links TRBV3-1 with TRBJ2-1; D not resolved. The CDR3 spans 15 residues. Germline CDR1 LGHDT, CDR2 YNNKEL (reference sequence). The CDR3 protein is CASSLLLTNYDEQFF. The CDR3 DNA sequence: TGTGCCAGCAGCCTCCTCCTTACAAACTACGATGAGCAGTTCTTC.

In this sample, this clonotype turned up a few times. This chain connects TRBV20-1 to TRBJ2-1; 10 nucleotides align to TRBD2. Trimming at V came to 6 bases and at J to 7 bases, leaving 9 bases not matched to a gene. CDR1 and CDR2 from the germline V gene are DFQATT and SNEGSKA (reference sequence). The CDR3 contains 14 residues. CDR3 loop: CSAPWTSGINEQFF. CDR3 bases: TGCAGTGCGCCTTGGACTAGCGGTATAAATGAGCAGTTCTTC.

V and J are TRBV28 and TRBJ1-5, with TRBD1 matching over 7 bases. V shed 10 bases, J shed 7 bases, and the junction held 13 bases outside the gene matches. Germline lookup yields CDR1 MDHEN and CDR2 SYDVKM. This CDR3 has 14 amino acids. The CDR3 protein is CAIETGRFEQPQHF. In DNA, the CDR3 is TGTGCCATAGAGACAGGGAGGTTCGAACAGCCCCAGCATTTT.

This clonotype was picked up many times. This chain joins TRBV7-2 and TRBJ1-3; no clear D gene. Germline CDR1 SGHTA, CDR2 FQGNSA. V was clipped by 5 bases and J by 0 bases, with 11 bases between them. CDR3 length: 15 residues. In DNA, the CDR3 is TGTGCCAGCAGCCCCCAAATAGTCTCTGGAAACACCATATATTTT. It encodes CASSPQIVSGNTIYF. Based on the CDR3 plus reference TRBV7-2 and TRBJ1-3, the full variable domain is GAGVSQSPSNKVTEKGKDVELRCDPISGHTALYWYRQSLGQGLEFLIYFQGNSAPDKSGLPSDRFSAERTGGSVSTLTIQRTQQEDSAVYLCASSPQIVSGNTIYFGEGSWLTVV.

Judged by abundance, this clonotype is medium-sized. The V call is TRBV7-7, the J call TRBJ2-5; D remains unclear. Germline CDR1 and CDR2: SSHAT and FNYEAQ (reference sequence). CDR3 length: 13 amino acids. The germline V and J ends were trimmed by 0 bases and 5 bases, with 7 bases remaining between them. The CDR3 protein is CASSLAQKETQYF. The CDR3 DNA reads as TGTGCCAGCAGCTTAGCACAAAAGGAGACCCAGTACTTC.

This clonotype was counted a few times. This sequence joins TRBV4-1 and TRBJ2-7; 11 nucleotides line up with TRBD2. Looked up from germline, CDR1 is MGHRA and CDR2 is YSYEKL. J lost 7 bases, V lost 2 bases, and 7 bases had no gene match. The CDR3 extends over 15 amino acids. The CDR3 DNA follows: TGCGCCAGCAGCCAAATAGCGGGAGGGCCGGGTGAGCAGTACTTC. Protein: CASSQIAGGPGEQYF.

This clonotype came up a few times. V is TRBV12-5 and J is TRBJ2-1; 7 nucleotides line up with TRBD2. Germline V gene lookup returns CDR1 LGHNT and CDR2 FRNRAP. J gave up 7 bases and V 6 bases, and 9 bases lay outside the gene matches. The CDR3 contains 14 residues. This chain's CDR3 is CASGPPGLPNEQFF. CDR3 in DNA: TGTGCTAGTGGACCGCCGGGACTACCAAATGAGCAGTTCTTC.

The chain joins TRBV11-2 to TRBJ2-5; TRBD2 matches 11 bases. Germline V gene data show CDR1 as SGHAT and CDR2 as FQNNGV. CDR3 length equals 17 residues. J was trimmed by 5 bases and V by 4 bases; bases with no gene match: 12. The DNA of the CDR3 is TGTGCCAGCAGCTACGCCCTAGCGGGAGGCGGTAAGGAGACCCAGTACTTC. This codes for CASSYALAGGGKETQYF. The full variable domain, completed using reference TRBV11-2 and TRBJ2-5, is EAGVAQSPRYKIIEKRQSVAFWCNPISGHATLYWYQQILGQGPKLLIQFQNNGVVDDSQLPKDRFSAERLKGVDSTLKIQPAKLEDSAVYLCASSYALAGGGKETQYFGPGTRLLVL.

The chain recombines TRBV7-9 with TRBJ2-3; 8 nucleotides align to TRBD1. This CDR3 has 15 residues. V lost 8 bases and J lost 0; bases outside the gene matches: 7. Germline V gene sequence: CDR1 SEHNR, CDR2 FQNEAQ (reference sequence). The CDR3 protein is CASPLTGASTDTQYF. The CDR3 nucleotides read TGTGCCAGCCCCCTGACAGGGGCGAGCACAGATACGCAGTATTTT.